Sequencing of this TCR beta chain was carried out in a study of T cell repertoires in cytomegalovirus infection. Across the study: CMV epitopes used comprised recently identified HLA-C-restricted ones and well-studied HLA-B-restricted ones. CMV infection and matching HLA type were both indicated by public TCR beta signatures.

This CDR3 has 17 residues. V dropped 1 base and J dropped 10 bases, with 20 bases sitting between them. Germline V CDR1 and CDR2: MDHEN, SYDVKM. TCRdb passed the reads through MiXCR, listing each CDR3 protein once. The sample holds about 500,000 distinct CDR3 sequences; 30% to 40% are singletons and the top ten take under 20%. A remark on this clonotype: Its antigen is not identified.

Study-wide points: CMV-specific TCR beta clonotypes restricted by HLA-C were the ones dominating the ex vivo response. Cumulative frequency of public TCR beta families picked out carriers of CMV plus the relevant HLA.

This rearrangement joins TRBV28 to TRBJ1-6; the D is unclear. The receptor's source is a human donor in good health (CMV status not recorded). Some clones in this sample may be carry-over from other donors' samples. The material was cultured PBMCs, obtained from culture after CMV antigen stimulation. The CDR3 DNA sequence: TGTGCCAGCAGTTTATTGGCGGGCGACTCACAGCCCTCACCCCTCCACTTT. It codes for CASSLLAGDSQPSPLHF. Using reference TRBV28 and TRBJ1-6 for the parts outside the CDR3, the full variable domain is DVKVTQSSRYLVKRTGEKVFLECVQDMDHENMFWYRQDPGLGLRLIYFSYDVKMKEKGDIPEGYSVSREKKERFSLILESASTNQTSMYLCASSLLAGDSQPSPLHFGNGTRLTVT.